These 25 T cell receptor beta chains were sequenced from one sample in a study of T cell responses to AZD1222 COVID-19 vaccine. Assay used: immunoSEQ multiplex PCR; TCRdb lists only in-frame clones, some missing. The sample consists of more than 90,000 clones, approximately 90% of them appearing once. Sequencing used peripheral blood, obtained on day 0 of AZD1222 vaccination. These receptors were obtained from an adult in good health.

The rearrangement uses TRBV5-4 and TRBJ2-1, with 10 bases that match TRBD2. The V gene end was trimmed by 0 bases and the J gene end by 7 bases; junction bases not matched to a gene: 4. There are 15 residues in the CDR3. Looked up from germline, CDR1 is SGHNT and CDR2 is YYREEE (reference sequence). The CDR3 reads CASSLDTSGVNEQFF. Here the CDR3 DNA reads TGTGCCAGCAGCTTGGATACTAGCGGGGTGAATGAGCAGTTCTTC.

The chain joins TRBV11-3 to TRBJ2-2; D gene ambiguous. The germline V and J ends were trimmed by 3 bases and 7 bases, with 9 bases remaining between them. Germline loops: CDR1 SGHNT, CDR2 YENEEA. This CDR3 has 13 residues. CDR3 sequence (DNA): TGTGCCAGCAGCTTGTTCGAGCACGGGGAGCTGTTTTTT. Protein sequence: CASSLFEHGELFF.

The chain combines TRBV4-2 with TRBJ1-4, with D unresolved. The CDR3 totals 16 residues. The germline V and J ends were trimmed by 0 bases and 8 bases, with 16 bases remaining between them. Germline V gene lookup returns CDR1 LGHNA and CDR2 YNFKEQ. The CDR3 loop is CASSQESPRLDEKLFF. In nucleotides, the CDR3 is TGTGCCAGCAGCCAAGAATCTCCCAGGCTTGACGAAAAACTGTTTTTT.

This clone showed up just a few times. The chain couples TRBV19 to TRBJ2-3; TRBD2 matches 12 bases. The germline V gene encodes CDR1 LNHDA and CDR2 SQIVND (reference sequence). This CDR3 contains 17 residues. V lost 6 bases to trimming and J lost 0 bases; unmatched junction nucleotides: 7. The CDR3 loop is CASSGTSGHPSTDTQYF. In nucleotides, the CDR3 is TGTGCCAGTAGCGGGACTAGCGGGCATCCTAGCACAGATACGCAGTATTTT.

The chain employs TRBV19 and TRBJ1-6, with D possibly TRBD1 on 5 matching bases. This CDR3 contains 15 residues. The V and J ends lost 4 bases and 8 bases respectively, with 15 bases between them. CDR1 LNHDA and CDR2 SQIVND come from the germline V gene (reference sequence). CDR3 sequence (DNA): TGTGCCAGTAGTACCTGGGGGGTGACGGATTCACCCCTCCACTTT. This sequence encodes CASSTWGVTDSPLHF. The full variable domain, in which reference TRBV19 and TRBJ1-6 provide the parts outside the CDR3, is DGGITQSPKYLFRKEGQNVTLSCEQNLNHDAMYWYRQDPGQGLRLIYYSQIVNDFQKGDIAEGYSVSREKKESFPLTVTSAQKNPTAFYLCASSTWGVTDSPLHFGNGTRLTVT.

The chain has TRBV7-6 and TRBJ2-2, with a tentative D call TRBD2 (6 bases). The CDR3 is 16 residues long. V lost 3 bases, J lost 0 bases, and 11 bases lay in between. Germline CDR1 SGHVS, CDR2 FNYEAQ. Here the CDR3 DNA reads TGTGCCAGCAGCTTGGGACTCCCCCCGAACACCGGGGAGCTGTTTTTT. It is translated as CASSLGLPPNTGELFF.

This chain connects TRBV6-5 to TRBJ1-1; D remains ambiguous. Deletions cut 2 bases from V and 2 bases from J, with 9 bases between. This CDR3 is 14 amino acids long. Germline V gene sequence: CDR1 MNHEY, CDR2 SVGAGI. In DNA form, the CDR3 reads TGTGCCAGCAGTTACGAGCAGCTAAACACTGAAGCTTTCTTT. It is translated as CASSYEQLNTEAFF.

The CDR3 reads CASSMVQDNGYTF. CDR3 coding DNA: TGTGCCAGTAGTATGGTACAGGATAATGGCTACACCTTC. The genes are TRBV19 and TRBJ1-2, with D possibly matching TRBD1 (5 bases). Germline assignment: CDR1 LNHDA and CDR2 SQIVND (reference sequence). The CDR3 length is 13 residues. With 3 bases removed from V and 6 bases from J, the gap between germline ends came to 11 bases.

The CDR3 DNA sequence: TGTGCCAGCAGTTTTAACAGGGCGGGCACTGAAGCTTTCTTT. This translates into CASSFNRAGTEAFF. This chain links TRBV28 with TRBJ1-1; D possibly corresponds to TRBD1 (6 bases). The CDR3 is 14 residues long. The germline V gene encodes CDR1 MDHEN and CDR2 SYDVKM. The V gene lost 3 bases and the J gene lost 4 bases, with 12 bases spanning the gap.

This clone has a single count. The chain joins TRBV7-2 to TRBJ2-7; 9 bases agree with TRBD1. The germline CDR1 and CDR2 sequences are SGHTA and FQGNSA. Trimming took 7 bases from V and 2 from J; bases not matched to a gene: 6. The CDR3 has 14 amino acids. The CDR3 here is CASMETGGAYEQYF. The CDR3 coding sequence is TGTGCCAGCATGGAGACAGGGGGAGCCTACGAGCAGTACTTC.

The chain joins TRBV19 to TRBJ2-2, with D tentatively TRBD1 or TRBD2 (7 bases each). V shed 3 bases and J shed 5 bases, with 16 bases lying between them. The length of the CDR3 is 16 residues. Germline lookup yields CDR1 LNHDA and CDR2 SQIVND (reference sequence). The DNA for the CDR3 is TGTGCCAGTAGTATTGGTGCAGGGGGGGATACCGGGGAGCTGTTTTTT. This sequence encodes CASSIGAGGDTGELFF.

The CDR3 spells CASSDSGLDTEAFF. Here the CDR3 DNA reads TGCGCCAGCAGTGACTCAGGGCTTGACACTGAAGCTTTCTTT. The rearrangement uses TRBV10-2 and TRBJ1-1; D perhaps matches TRBD1 (5 bases). The CDR3 runs 14 residues. Trimming took 3 bases from V and 3 from J, leaving 11 bases between them. The V gene's germline CDR1 is WSHSY and CDR2 SAAADI.

The chain recombines TRBV5-4 with TRBJ2-2, with D possibly matching TRBD2 (6 bases). This CDR3 has 15 amino acids. Germline V gene sequence: CDR1 SGHNT, CDR2 YYREEE (reference sequence). Deletions cut 8 bases from V and 5 bases from J, with 19 bases between. The CDR3 sequence: CASSRDLRTTGELFF. Written as DNA, the CDR3 is TGTGCCAGTAGCCGGGACTTAAGGACTACCGGGGAGCTGTTTTTT.

The chain joins TRBV28 to TRBJ1-2, with TRBD1 identical over 7 bases. CDR1 is MDHEN, CDR2 SYDVKM, per germline. The CDR3 runs 12 residues. J lost 7 bases, V lost 6 bases, and 5 bases had no gene match. For the CDR3, the DNA is TGTGCCAGCAGCCGACAGGGACGTGGCTACACCTTC. Amino acid sequence: CASSRQGRGYTF.

This clone was seen only once. The chain joins TRBV19 to TRBJ1-2; 7 bases line up with TRBD1. The CDR3 consists of 12 residues. The trim removed 8 bases at V and 5 bases at J, leaving 5 bases unmatched. Germline-derived CDR1 and CDR2 are LNHDA and SQIVND (reference sequence). Here the CDR3 DNA reads TGTGCCAGTGGGGACAGAACGTATGGCTACACCTTC. Its protein is CASGDRTYGYTF.

This rearrangement joins TRBV5-6 to TRBJ2-3; 7 bases align to TRBD1. CDR1 is SGHDT, CDR2 YYEEEE, per germline. Germline trimming cut 4 bases from V and 5 bases from J; bases unmatched to any gene: 4. This CDR3 region has 13 residues. DNA for the CDR3: TGTGCCAGCAGCATTACAGGGGAAGATACGCAGTATTTT. It yields the protein CASSITGEDTQYF. The full variable domain, rest sourced from reference TRBV5-6 and TRBJ2-3, is DAGVTQSPTHLIKTRGQQVTLRCSPKSGHDTVSWYQQALGQGPQFIFQYYEEEERQRGNFPDRFSGHQFPNYSSELNVNALLLGDSALYLCASSITGEDTQYFGPGTRLTVL.

V usage is TRBV18 and J usage is TRBJ2-2; the match to TRBD1 covers 9 bases. This CDR3 spans 16 amino acids. In germline, CDR1 is KGHSH, CDR2 LQKENI. J lost 7 bases, V lost 8 bases, and 14 bases had no gene match. For the CDR3, the DNA is TGTGCCAGCCGTCCGGGGACAGGGTCCTGGGACGGGGAGCTGTTTTTT. Encoded protein: CASRPGTGSWDGELFF. Based on the CDR3 plus reference TRBV18 and TRBJ2-2, the full variable domain is NAGVMQNPRHLVRRRGQEARLRCSPMKGHSHVYWYRQLPEEGLKFMVYLQKENIIDESGMPKERFSAEFPKEGPSILRIQQVVRGDSAAYFCASRPGTGSWDGELFFGEGSRLTVL.

The chain is built from TRBV11-2 and TRBJ1-5; no clear D gene. The CDR3 consists of 17 residues. With 0 bases removed from V and 3 bases from J, the gap between germline ends came to 15 bases. CDR1 SGHAT and CDR2 FQNNGV come from the germline V gene. The CDR3 spells CASSLDGVLGHNQPQHF. In DNA form, the CDR3 reads TGTGCCAGCAGCTTAGATGGGGTCCTCGGGCACAATCAGCCCCAGCATTTT.

The chain links TRBV2 to TRBJ1-3; 7 positions match TRBD1. The V segment lost 6 bases and the J segment 7 bases; nucleotides outside the gene matches: 6. Germline V lookup: CDR1 SNHLY, CDR2 FYNNEI. The CDR3 spans 13 residues. The CDR3 DNA is TGTGCCAGCAGCGACAGGGCGGCGAACACCATATATTTT. Protein: CASSDRAANTIYF.

The gene calls are TRBV5-1 and TRBJ2-5; D may be TRBD1 (6 bases). This CDR3 has 14 amino acids. Germline CDR1 SGHRS, CDR2 YFSETQ. V gave up 1 base and J gave up 4 bases, with 11 bases separating them. The CDR3 coding sequence is TGCGCCAGCAGCTTGCTTACAGGGCGAGAGACCCAGTACTTC. Translation gives CASSLLTGRETQYF.

The chain links TRBV18 to TRBJ2-2; 9 bases are shared with TRBD2. J gave up 3 bases and V 4 bases, and 0 bases lay outside the gene matches. Germline V gene sequence: CDR1 KGHSH, CDR2 LQKENI. The CDR3 loop spans 14 amino acids. CDR3 amino acids: CASSRLADTGELFF. CDR3 sequence (DNA): TGTGCCAGCTCACGACTAGCGGACACCGGGGAGCTGTTTTTT.

The CDR3 is CAISESIRYRGQDFYGYTF. DNA of the CDR3: TGTGCCATCAGTGAGTCGATCCGTTACCGGGGACAGGACTTCTATGGCTACACCTTC. J is TRBJ1-2 and V is TRBV10-3; the match to TRBD1 covers 8 bases. The CDR3 has 19 residues. The trim removed 0 bases at V and 4 bases at J, leaving 16 bases unmatched. CDR1 and CDR2 (germline): ENHRY, SYGVKD.

CDR3 coding DNA: TGCAGCGTTCCCGGGACAGGGGGATCCAGGGAGCTGTTTTTT. As protein: CSVPGTGGSRELFF. This chain connects TRBV29-1 to TRBJ2-2; TRBD1 matches at 11 bases. V shed 5 bases and J 9 bases; nucleotides not matched to a gene: 8. From germline, CDR1 is SQVTM and CDR2 ANQGSEA. The length of the CDR3 is 14 residues.

The V gene is TRBV18, the J gene TRBJ1-3; no clear D. CDR1 is KGHSH, CDR2 LQKENI, per germline. The CDR3 length is 15 residues. The ends were cut back, 0 bases at V and 4 bases at J, with 10 bases in the middle. The CDR3: CASSPPQDGGNTIYF. The CDR3 DNA follows: TGTGCCAGCTCACCACCGCAGGATGGGGGAAACACCATATATTTT.

This chain uses TRBV13 with TRBJ1-6; D may be TRBD1 (5 bases). Germline values: CDR1 PRHDT, CDR2 FYEKMQ (reference sequence). The CDR3 length is 14 residues. Between the trimmed V and J ends, which lost 1 base and 7 bases, there was a span of 8 bases. The DNA of the CDR3 is TGTGCCAGCAGCTTAGAACAGGCCAATTCACCCCTCCACTTT. Translation gives CASSLEQANSPLHF.